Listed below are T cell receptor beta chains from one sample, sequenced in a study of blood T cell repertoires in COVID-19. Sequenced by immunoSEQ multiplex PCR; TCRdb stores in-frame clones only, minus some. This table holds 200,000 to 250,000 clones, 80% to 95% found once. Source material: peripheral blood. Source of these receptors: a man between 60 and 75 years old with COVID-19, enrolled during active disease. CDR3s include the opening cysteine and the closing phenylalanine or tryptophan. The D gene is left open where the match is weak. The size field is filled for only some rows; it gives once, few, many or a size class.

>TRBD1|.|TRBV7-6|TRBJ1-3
CASSLWTGTGNTIYF
TGTGCCAGCAGCCTCTGGACAGGGACTGGAAACACCATATATTTT
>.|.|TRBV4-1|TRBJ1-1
CASSQDFGNPSQKAFF
TGCGCCAGCAGCCAAGATTTTGGCAATCCATCTCAGAAAGCTTTCTTT
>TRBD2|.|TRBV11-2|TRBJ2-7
CASSLDLSGGRGYEQYF
TGTGCCAGCAGCTTAGATCTCTCAGGAGGGCGGGGGTACGAGCAGTACTTC
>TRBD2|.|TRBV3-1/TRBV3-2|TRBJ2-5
CASSGVPLTSGGETQYF
TGTGCCAGCAGCGGCGTTCCGTTGACTAGCGGGGGGGAGACCCAGTACTTC
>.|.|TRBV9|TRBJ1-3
CASSVALGPGNTIYF
TGTGCCAGCAGCGTAGCTTTGGGGCCTGGAAACACCATATATTTT
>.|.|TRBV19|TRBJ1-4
CASSIVGSNEKLFF
TGTGCCAGTAGTATTGTCGGTTCAAATGAAAAACTGTTTTTT
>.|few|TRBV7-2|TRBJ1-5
CASSLSDLGNQPQHF
TGTGCCAGCAGCTTATCGGACTTAGGCAATCAGCCCCAGCATTTT
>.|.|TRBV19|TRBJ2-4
CASSIRAGQASKNIQYF
TGTGCCAGTAGTATAAGGGCAGGGCAAGCGTCCAAAAACATTCAGTACTTC
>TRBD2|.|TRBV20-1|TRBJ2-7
CSGASGYEQYF
TGCAGTGGGGCTAGCGGTTACGAGCAGTACTTC
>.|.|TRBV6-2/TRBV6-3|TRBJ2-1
CASSYEGRTVEQFF
TGTGCCAGCAGTTACGAGGGTAGAACGGTCGAGCAGTTCTTC
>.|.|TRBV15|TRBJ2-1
CATSRGTVRRNNEQFF
TGTGCCACCAGCAGAGGCACGGTTCGTAGAAACAATGAGCAGTTCTTC
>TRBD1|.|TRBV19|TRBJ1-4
CASHRGPNEKLFF
TGTGCCAGTCACAGGGGGCCGAATGAAAAACTGTTTTTT
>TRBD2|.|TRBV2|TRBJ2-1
CASSVAGGHREQFF
TGTGCCAGCAGTGTAGCGGGGGGGCATCGTGAGCAGTTCTTC
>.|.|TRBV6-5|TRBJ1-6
CASSYSNQGRSPLHF
TGTGCCAGCAGTTACTCGAATCAAGGGAGGTCACCCCTCCACTTT
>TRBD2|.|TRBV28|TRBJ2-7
CASSPRTSGSPEQYF
TGTGCCAGCAGTCCCCGGACTAGCGGGAGCCCCGAGCAGTACTTC
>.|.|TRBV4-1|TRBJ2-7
CASSQVGRGRSYEQYF
TGCGCCAGCAGCCAAGTGGGGCGGGGACGCTCCTACGAGCAGTACTTC
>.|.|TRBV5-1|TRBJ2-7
CASSLHSTSTYEQYF
TGCGCCAGCAGCCTTCACTCGACATCCACCTACGAGCAGTACTTC
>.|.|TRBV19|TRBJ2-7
CASSMQVSTLYEQYF
TGTGCCAGTAGTATGCAGGTCTCGACGCTATACGAGCAGTACTTC
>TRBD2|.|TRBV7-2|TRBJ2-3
CASSPGPSSGITDTQYF
TGTGCCAGCAGCCCGGGACCCTCTAGCGGGATAACGGATACGCAGTATTTT
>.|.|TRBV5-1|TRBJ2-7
CASSYRRAPRDEQYF
TGCGCCAGCAGCTACCGCAGGGCCCCTCGGGACGAGCAGTACTTC
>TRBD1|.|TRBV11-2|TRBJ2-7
CASSLGTGPYEQYF
TGTGCCAGCAGCTTAGGGACAGGGCCCTACGAGCAGTACTTC
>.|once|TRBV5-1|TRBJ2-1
CASSLLPGHNEQFF
TGCGCCAGCAGCTTGCTTCCCGGTCACAATGAGCAGTTCTTC
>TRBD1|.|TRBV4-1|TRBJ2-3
CASSDDRGRTDTQYF
TGCGCCAGCAGTGACGACAGGGGTCGCACAGATACGCAGTATTTT
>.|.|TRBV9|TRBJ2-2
CASSVSNANTGELFF
TGTGCCAGCAGCGTTAGTAACGCGAACACCGGGGAGCTGTTTTTT
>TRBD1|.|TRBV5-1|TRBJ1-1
CASREGDRVNTEAFF
TGCGCCAGCCGCGAAGGTGACAGGGTGAACACTGAAGCTTTCTTT
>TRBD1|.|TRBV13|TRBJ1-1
CASSPGQFLTEAFF
TGTGCCAGCAGCCCGGGACAGTTCCTCACTGAAGCTTTCTTT
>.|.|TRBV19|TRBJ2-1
CASSIRSGGLYNEQFF
TGTGCCAGTAGTATCCGGAGTGGGGGACTCTACAATGAGCAGTTCTTC
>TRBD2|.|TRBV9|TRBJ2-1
CASSVSGTSGGNEQFF
TGTGCCAGCAGCGTATCCGGGACTAGCGGGGGCAATGAGCAGTTCTTC
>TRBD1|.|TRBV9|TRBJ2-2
CASSDRQGASGELFF
TGTGCCAGCAGCGACCGACAGGGGGCTAGCGGGGAGCTGTTTTTT
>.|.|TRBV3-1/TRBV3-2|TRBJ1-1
CASSQDIRPGEFNTEAFF
TGTGCCAGCAGCCAAGATATTCGGCCAGGGGAGTTCAACACTGAAGCTTTCTTT
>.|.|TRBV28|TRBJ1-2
CASSFNGYTF
TGTGCCAGCAGTTTTAATGGCTACACCTTC
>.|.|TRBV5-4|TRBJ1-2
CASSFPGDFGGYTF
TGTGCCAGCAGCTTCCCCGGGGACTTTGGGGGCTACACCTTC
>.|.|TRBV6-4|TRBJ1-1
CASSDASYTEAFF
TGTGCCAGCAGTGACGCCAGTTACACTGAAGCTTTCTTT
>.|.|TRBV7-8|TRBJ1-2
CASSGVSLTRSDYGYTF
TGTGCCAGCAGCGGTGTATCCCTCACCCGTAGTGACTATGGCTACACCTTC
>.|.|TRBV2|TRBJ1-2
CASSEQGSYGYTF
TGTGCCAGCAGTGAACAGGGCTCCTATGGCTACACCTTC
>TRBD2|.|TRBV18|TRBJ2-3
CASSFSSGSTDTQYF
TGTGCCAGCTCATTCTCTAGCGGTAGCACAGATACGCAGTATTTT
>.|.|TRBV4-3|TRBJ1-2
CASSQDRWGRYGYTF
TGCGCCAGCAGCCAAGATCGGTGGGGCCGCTATGGCTACACCTTC
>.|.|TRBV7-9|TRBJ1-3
CASSFRGARNTIYF
TGTGCCAGCAGCTTCCGGGGGGCAAGAAACACCATATATTTT
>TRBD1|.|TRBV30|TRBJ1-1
CAWSALGQASTEAFF
TGTGCCTGGAGTGCCCTTGGACAGGCGAGCACTGAAGCTTTCTTT
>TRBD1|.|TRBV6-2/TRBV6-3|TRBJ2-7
CASSSLRDRNEQYF
TGTGCCAGCAGTTCCCTGAGGGACAGGAACGAGCAGTACTTC
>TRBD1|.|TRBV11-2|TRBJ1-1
CASSSVTGSTEAFF
TGTGCCAGCAGCTCGGTGACAGGGTCCACTGAAGCTTTCTTT
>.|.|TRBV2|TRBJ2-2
CASRELTAGRSTGELFF
TGTGCCAGCCGAGAACTGACCGCAGGGAGGTCCACCGGGGAGCTGTTTTTT
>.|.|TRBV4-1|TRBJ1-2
CASSQDRGRGYTF
TGCGCCAGCAGCCAAGACAGGGGCAGAGGCTACACCTTC
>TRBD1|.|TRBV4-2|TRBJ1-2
CASSHDEPGQGFGYTF
TGTGCCAGCAGCCACGACGAACCGGGACAGGGATTTGGCTACACCTTC
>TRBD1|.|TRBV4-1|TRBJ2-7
CASSQLPGQPYEQYF
TGCGCCAGCAGCCAACTACCGGGACAGCCATACGAGCAGTACTTC
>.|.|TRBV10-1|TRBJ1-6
CASSESGNSPLHF
TGCGCCAGCAGTGAGTCCGGGAATTCACCCCTCCACTTT
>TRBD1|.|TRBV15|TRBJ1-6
CATSRDRGNSPLHF
TGTGCCACCAGCAGGGACAGGGGTAATTCACCCCTCCACTTT
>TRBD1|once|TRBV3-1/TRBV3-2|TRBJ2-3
CASSQRTGERAPDTQYF
TGTGCCAGCAGCCAAAGAACAGGGGAAAGGGCCCCAGATACGCAGTATTTT
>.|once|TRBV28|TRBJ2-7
CASSWGPQGEIDEQYF
TGTGCCAGCAGTTGGGGCCCACAGGGTGAGATCGACGAGCAGTACTTC
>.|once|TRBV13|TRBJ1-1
CASSPNGGLMNTEAFF
TGTGCCAGCAGCCCAAACGGGGGACTTATGAACACTGAAGCTTTCTTT
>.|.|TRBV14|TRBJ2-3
CASSQDLAGGTDTQYF
TGTGCCAGCAGCCAAGATTTGGCAGGGGGGACAGATACGCAGTATTTT
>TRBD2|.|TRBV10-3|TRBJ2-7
CAISGGAGVNYEQYF
TGTGCCATCTCAGGTGGGGCGGGGGTAAACTACGAGCAGTACTTC
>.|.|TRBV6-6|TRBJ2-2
CASSYQFEGTGELFF
TGTGCCAGCAGTTATCAGTTCGAGGGCACCGGGGAGCTGTTTTTT
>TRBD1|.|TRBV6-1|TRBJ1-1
CASSERQGRDAFF
TGTGCCAGCAGTGAGCGACAGGGCCGCGATGCTTTCTTT
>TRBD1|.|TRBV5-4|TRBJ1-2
CASSLPPGQGPGYTF
TGTGCCAGCAGCTTACCACCGGGACAGGGGCCTGGCTACACCTTC
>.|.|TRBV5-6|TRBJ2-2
CASSLGGGANTGELFF
TGTGCCAGCAGCTTGGGCGGCGGGGCGAACACCGGGGAGCTGTTTTTT
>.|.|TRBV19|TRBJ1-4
CASSDFTKGEKLFF
TGTGCCAGTAGTGACTTTACCAAGGGGGAAAAACTGTTTTTT